A selection of T cell receptor beta chains follows, all from one sample in a study of human T cells and chemical hapten exposure. MiXCR was run by TCRdb on the 5' RACE reads, yielding one entry per CDR3 protein. This sample has about 81,000 distinct CDR3 sequences; 15% to 20% occur once, and the top ten carry approximately 6.2%. Receptors were obtained from a female donor in good health. Each CDR3 is given with its conserved first and last residue. D genes are given only for firm matches. Clone size is not always given. Where it is, it says once, few, many or a class for expanded clones.

d_gene,j_gene,abundance,v_gene,CDR3nt,CDR3aa
.,TRBJ2-2,few,TRBV12-3/TRBV12-4,TGTGCCAGCAGTCGGGACGGACACTTCACCGGGGAGCTGTTTTTT,CASSRDGHFTGELFF
.,TRBJ2-4,.,TRBV7-8,TGTGCCAGCAGCATCCAGCCTGGGAGCGGCTGCATTCAGTACTTC,CASSIQPGSGCIQYF
.,TRBJ2-3,few,TRBV7-2,TGTGCCAGCACCTTGAACAGTAGCACATATACGCAGTATTTT,CASTLNSSTYTQYF
.,TRBJ2-1,.,TRBV5-1,TGCGCCAGCTCGACCCGGGGCTCGGGCTCCTACAATGAGCAGGTCTTC,CASSTRGSGSYNEQVF
.,TRBJ2-1,.,TRBV20-1,TGCAGTGCTAGTACGGGTTACAATGAGCAGTTCTTC,CSASTGYNEQFF
TRBD2,TRBJ2-7,few,TRBV20-1,TGCAGTGCTGCCGGAGGGAGGGCCTTGTACGAGCAGTACTTC,CSAAGGRALYEQYF
.,TRBJ2-1,few,TRBV4-3,TGCGCCAGCAGCCAAGACAGTCTGGCCTACAATGAGCAGTTCTTC,CASSQDSLAYNEQFF
.,TRBJ1-4,few,TRBV20-1,TGCAGTGCTTGGGGAGGTTCTAATGAAAAACTGTTTTTT,CSAWGGSNEKLFF
TRBD1,TRBJ1-1,few,TRBV7-2,TGTGCCAGCACGACCCAGGGGGCCGGAACTGAAGCTTTCTTT,CASTTQGAGTEAFF
.,TRBJ2-7,few,TRBV27,TGTGCCAGCAGTTTATCCGCAGTAGGGATCTCCTACGAGCAGTACTTC,CASSLSAVGISYEQYF
TRBD1,TRBJ2-7,.,TRBV28,TGTGCCAGCAGTCTGGGACAGGACCGGAGCGAGCAGTACTTC,CASSLGQDRSEQYF
.,TRBJ2-1,few,TRBV6-1,TGTGCCAGCACCTTGGACATCTCGGAGCAGTTCTTC,CASTLDISEQFF
.,TRBJ1-1,.,TRBV7-2,TGTGCCAGCAGCTCGCCACAGGGAAAGTGGGAAGCTTTCTTT,CASSSPQGKWEAFF
TRBD2,TRBJ2-1,few,TRBV18,TGTGCCAGCTCACCCCCTGGGGGACTAGCGACACGGGAGCAGTTCTTC,CASSPPGGLATREQFF
.,TRBJ1-1,.,TRBV7-9,TGTGCCAGCAGCTTAGAGGGTCACACTGAAGCTTTCTTT,CASSLEGHTEAFF
.,TRBJ1-5,few,TRBV3-1,TGTGCCAGCAGCCAAGATGCTAATAGCAATCAGCCCCAGCATTTT,CASSQDANSNQPQHF
.,TRBJ1-4,.,TRBV14,TGTGCCAGCAGCCAGAAAGCGTGGGGTTCTAATGAAAAACTGTTTTTT,CASSQKAWGSNEKLFF
.,TRBJ2-3,.,TRBV5-1,TGCGCCAGCAGCCATGGGGACCCGGCGGATACGCAGTATTTT,CASSHGDPADTQYF
.,TRBJ2-3,few,TRBV18,TGTGCCAGCTCACCTCCTCGGCTGGCTCGAGGGATTACAGATACGCAGTATTTT,CASSPPRLARGITDTQYF
.,TRBJ1-6,.,TRBV27,TGTGCCAGCAGTTCAAGACAGGCCAGCTCCTATAATTCACCCCTCCACTTT,CASSSRQASSYNSPLHF
.,TRBJ2-3,few,TRBV7-9,TGTGCCAGCAGCTCTTTTAGTAGTAGCACAGATACGCAGTATTTT,CASSSFSSSTDTQYF
TRBD2,TRBJ2-7,.,TRBV29-1,TGCAGCGTCGGCGTCAGCGGGAGGCGGTACGAGCAGTACTTC,CSVGVSGRRYEQYF
.,TRBJ1-1,.,TRBV20-1,TGCAGTGCTAGCGTTATCGGGACCGCGAACACTGAAGCTTTCTTT,CSASVIGTANTEAFF
.,TRBJ2-3,few,TRBV20-1,TGCAGTGCTAGAGTTGGTAGATGGGTCACAGATACGCAGTATTTT,CSARVGRWVTDTQYF
.,TRBJ1-5,.,TRBV30,TGTGCCTGGAGTGTAAAGGTGAATCAGCCCCAGCATTTT,CAWSVKVNQPQHF
.,TRBJ1-3,few,TRBV6-1,TGTGCCAGCAGTGGCCACCTCATCTCTGGAAACACCATATATTTT,CASSGHLISGNTIYF
.,TRBJ2-1,.,TRBV12-5,TGTGCTAGTGGTTTGGGTAGCAATGAGCAGTTCTTC,CASGLGSNEQFF
.,TRBJ2-7,many,TRBV20-1,TGCAGTTTACACGGGAGAGCCCACTCCTACGAGCAGTACTTC,CSLHGRAHSYEQYF
.,TRBJ1-2,few,TRBV6-5,TGTGCCAGCAGGAGGGACCCACGGGATGGCTACACCTTC,CASRRDPRDGYTF
TRBD2,TRBJ2-1,few,TRBV11-2,TGTGCCAGCAGCTTAGATCGGGTAGCGGGGGGCCCGGGCCACAATGAGCAGTTCTTC,CASSLDRVAGGPGHNEQFF
.,TRBJ1-2,.,TRBV2,TGTGCCAGCAGTGGGGCGTCTAAGTATGGCTACACCTTC,CASSGASKYGYTF
.,TRBJ1-1,few,TRBV18,TGTGCCAGCTCACCACCAGGAGACACTGAAGCTTTCTTT,CASSPPGDTEAFF
TRBD1,TRBJ1-1,.,TRBV10-3,TGTGCCATCAGTCCCGGGACAGGGGTTGGGGAAGCTTTCTTT,CAISPGTGVGEAFF
TRBD1,TRBJ1-1,.,TRBV28,TGTGCCAGCAGTAAACCAGACAGGGGTCGGACTGAAGCTTTCTTT,CASSKPDRGRTEAFF
.,TRBJ1-1,.,TRBV16,TGTGCCAGCAGCCAATCGTGGAAATCCAACACTGAAGCTTTCTTT,CASSQSWKSNTEAFF
TRBD2,TRBJ2-1,few,TRBV3-1,TGTGCCAGCAGCCAAGTCGGGACTAACTACATGAATGAGCAGTTCTTC,CASSQVGTNYMNEQFF
TRBD2,TRBJ2-1,few,TRBV20-1,TGCAGTGCTAGAGATGGGAGCGGGGGTCGGAATGAGCAGTTCTTC,CSARDGSGGRNEQFF
.,TRBJ1-2,.,TRBV20-1,TGCAGTGCTAGAGTATTGGGACGAACCTACTATGGCTACACCTTC,CSARVLGRTYYGYTF
.,TRBJ1-1,few,TRBV18,TGTGCCAGCTCACTCCTGACAGGGAACACTGAAGCTTTCTTT,CASSLLTGNTEAFF
.,TRBJ1-2,few,TRBV6-2/TRBV6-3,TGTGCCAGCACACAAACGCGGAACTATGGCTACACCTTC,CASTQTRNYGYTF
.,TRBJ2-4,few,TRBV6-5,TGTGCCAGCAGTTACGGGTCGCGGGCGAACATTCAGTACTTC,CASSYGSRANIQYF
TRBD1,TRBJ2-7,.,TRBV7-2,TGTGCCAGCAGCTGGCGACAGGGGGGGGCCTACGAGCAGTACTTC,CASSWRQGGAYEQYF
.,TRBJ2-1,.,TRBV7-9,TGTGCCAGCAGCCAGGGTCTTTACAATGAGCAGTTCTTC,CASSQGLYNEQFF
.,TRBJ1-1,few,TRBV7-8,TGTGCCAGCAGCCCCACGGGACGAACGAACACTGAAGCTTTCTTT,CASSPTGRTNTEAFF
TRBD1,TRBJ1-2,few,TRBV6-6,TGTGCCAGCAGTTACGGGGGACAGAAAACTAACTATGGCTACACCTTC,CASSYGGQKTNYGYTF
TRBD1,TRBJ1-2,few,TRBV28,TGTGCCAGCAGTTTATTCGGACAGGGGACTGGGAACTATGGCTACACCTTC,CASSLFGQGTGNYGYTF
.,TRBJ1-1,.,TRBV30,TGTGCCTGGAGCCGTGGTACTGAAGCTTTCTTT,CAWSRGTEAFF
.,TRBJ1-2,.,TRBV29-1,TGCAGCGTTGAACGGCAGGCTGGGGACTATGGCTACACCTTC,CSVERQAGDYGYTF
.,TRBJ2-3,.,TRBV7-8,TGTGCCAGCAGCCCCCCTTGGGCCTCAGGGAGGACAGATACGCAGTATTTT,CASSPPWASGRTDTQYF
.,TRBJ1-2,.,TRBV6-1,TGTGCCAGCAGCCCTTTTCTTAACTATGGCTACACCTTC,CASSPFLNYGYTF
.,TRBJ2-5,.,TRBV5-6,TGTGCCAGCAGCTTGGTCGGCAACCAAGAGACCCAGTACTTC,CASSLVGNQETQYF
.,TRBJ2-3,few,TRBV6-5,TGTGCCAGCAGATCCCACGGGACGAATTTGGATTTAGATACGCAGTATTTT,CASRSHGTNLDLDTQYF